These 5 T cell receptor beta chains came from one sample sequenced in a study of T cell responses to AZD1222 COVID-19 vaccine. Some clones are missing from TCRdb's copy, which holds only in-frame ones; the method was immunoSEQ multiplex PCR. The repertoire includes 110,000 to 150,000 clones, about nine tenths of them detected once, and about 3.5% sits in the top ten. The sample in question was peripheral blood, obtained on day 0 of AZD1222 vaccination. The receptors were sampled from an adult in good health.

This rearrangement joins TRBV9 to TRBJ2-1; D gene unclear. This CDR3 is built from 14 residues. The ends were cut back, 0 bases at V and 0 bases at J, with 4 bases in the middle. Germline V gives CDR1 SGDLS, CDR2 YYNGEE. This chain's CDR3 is CASSVGLSYNEQFF. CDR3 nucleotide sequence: TGTGCCAGCAGCGTAGGGCTCTCCTACAATGAGCAGTTCTTC.

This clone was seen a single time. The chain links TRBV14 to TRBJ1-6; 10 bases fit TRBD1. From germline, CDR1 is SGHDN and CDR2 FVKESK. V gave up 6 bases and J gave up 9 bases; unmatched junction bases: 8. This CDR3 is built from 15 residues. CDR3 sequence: CASRRTGGSSSPLHF. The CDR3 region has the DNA TGTGCCAGCAGGAGGACAGGGGGAAGCAGTTCACCCCTCCACTTT.

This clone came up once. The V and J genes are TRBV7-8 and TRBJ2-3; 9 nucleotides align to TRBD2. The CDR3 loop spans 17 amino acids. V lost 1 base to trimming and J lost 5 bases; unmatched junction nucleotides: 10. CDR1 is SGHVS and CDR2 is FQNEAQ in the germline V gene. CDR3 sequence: CASSLGGGGRAVDTQYF. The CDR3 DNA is TGTGCCAGCAGCTTAGGAGGGGGCGGGAGGGCCGTAGATACGCAGTATTTT.

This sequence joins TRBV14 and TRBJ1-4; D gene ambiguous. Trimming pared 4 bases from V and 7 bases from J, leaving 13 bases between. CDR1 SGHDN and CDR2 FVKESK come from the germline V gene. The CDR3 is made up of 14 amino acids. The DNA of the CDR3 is TGTGCCAGCAGCCTCAAATCGGCTCGTGAAAAACTGTTTTTT. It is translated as CASSLKSAREKLFF.

The CDR3 loop is CASSYTASSGNTIYF. The CDR3 nucleotides are TGTGCCAGCAGCTACACAGCCAGCTCTGGAAACACCATATATTTT. This chain joins TRBV5-8 and TRBJ1-3, with D hard to call. This CDR3 is 15 amino acids long. Germline CDR1 and CDR2: SGHTS and YDEGEE. Trimming removed 3 bases at V and 0 bases at J, with 10 bases between.